These T cell receptor beta chains were read from a single sample in a study of control samples from healthy donors and cancer patients. Data came from immunoSEQ multiplex PCR; TCRdb stores just in-frame clones and leaves some out. Among about 59,000 clones listed, under 95% were seen once. Sequencing was performed on PBMCs. All receptors come from a man aged 35-49 years with colorectal cancer. The conserved cysteine and the conserved F or W are not part of the CDR3 here. Each record gives: J gene, V gene, CDR3 protein.

J: TRBJ2-2
V: TRBV19
CDR3: ASSRDVAGELF

J: TRBJ1-1
V: TRBV7-9
CDR3: ASSPRTGSNTEAF

J: TRBJ1-5
V: TRBV6-1
CDR3: ASSESRDSRKPQH

J: TRBJ2-1
V: TRBV30
CDR3: AWSATGTLRNEQF

J: TRBJ1-5
V: TRBV2
CDR3: ASSGWGVGNQPQH

J: TRBJ2-3
V: TRBV5-4
CDR3: ASSLMVGQGTTDTQY

J: TRBJ2-1
V: TRBV6-5
CDR3: ASSRRTGGYNEQF

J: TRBJ1-5
V: TRBV9
CDR3: ASSSRRDSNQPQH

J: TRBJ2-2
V: TRBV3-1/TRBV3-2
CDR3: ASSQPGGQTGELF

J: TRBJ1-1
V: TRBV30
CDR3: AWSVSANTEAF

J: TRBJ2-5
V: TRBV7-7
CDR3: ASSSSGGASETQY

J: TRBJ1-2
V: TRBV5-6
CDR3: ASSLEGTGGRGYT

J: TRBJ1-4
V: TRBV2
CDR3: ASRQGGGEKLF

J: TRBJ2-3
V: TRBV5-1
CDR3: ASSLPSGGVTDTQY

J: TRBJ2-2
V: TRBV7-2
CDR3: ASSLYRAGGELF

J: TRBJ1-2
V: TRBV18
CDR3: ASSPPGPSAYT

J: TRBJ2-3
V: TRBV7-9
CDR3: ASSLTSGSDTQY

J: TRBJ2-7
V: TRBV5-6
CDR3: ASSAGTGIYEQY

J: TRBJ1-6
V: TRBV2
CDR3: ASEGRVNSPLH

J: TRBJ1-1
V: TRBV7-3
CDR3: ASSSGRAEAF

J: TRBJ1-1
V: TRBV5-1
CDR3: ASSLYRVDTEAF

J: TRBJ1-5
V: TRBV27
CDR3: ASREPGQGANQPQH

J: TRBJ1-2
V: TRBV7-9
CDR3: ASSSLGQANYGYT

J: TRBJ2-1
V: TRBV7-2
CDR3: ASSFDYQTNEQF

J: TRBJ1-3
V: TRBV18
CDR3: ASSPEVGFSGNTIY

J: TRBJ2-3
V: TRBV9
CDR3: ASSVVGRASTDTQY

J: TRBJ1-1
V: TRBV7-3
CDR3: ASSLAQVAEAF

J: TRBJ1-1
V: TRBV5-1
CDR3: ASSLHLTGKTEAF

J: TRBJ2-2
V: TRBV7-3
CDR3: ASSLTRGLNTGELF

J: TRBJ1-2
V: TRBV18
CDR3: ASSPGTQDVGYT

J: TRBJ1-3
V: TRBV2
CDR3: ASRFSGNTIY

J: TRBJ2-7
V: TRBV5-1
CDR3: ASSVTDSLSYEQY

J: TRBJ1-5
V: TRBV6-6
CDR3: ASRDRGLQPQH

J: TRBJ2-7
V: TRBV7-9
CDR3: ASSLNSRPQEQY

J: TRBJ1-3
V: TRBV3-1/TRBV3-2
CDR3: ASRPSTSGNTIY

J: TRBJ2-3
V: TRBV18
CDR3: ASSPRGATGTDTQY

J: TRBJ2-2
V: TRBV5-4
CDR3: ASSLAGGTGELF

J: TRBJ1-2
V: TRBV7-8
CDR3: ASSFGPGSTNYGYT

J: TRBJ2-2
V: TRBV9
CDR3: ASSSRVEGAYTGELF

J: TRBJ2-3
V: TRBV5-4
CDR3: ASSLALEVSTDTQY

J: TRBJ2-5
V: TRBV29-1
CDR3: SVAPEGETQY

J: TRBJ1-5
V: TRBV18
CDR3: ASSPGPGQGHQPQH

J: TRBJ2-7
V: TRBV30
CDR3: AWSAGVSYEQY

J: TRBJ1-5
V: TRBV9
CDR3: ASSVGGSNQPQH

J: TRBJ2-5
V: TRBV29-1
CDR3: SVPKGPRETQY

J: TRBJ1-6
V: TRBV5-1
CDR3: ASSWPLGEGNSPLH

J: TRBJ2-3
V: TRBV9
CDR3: ASSASGGQGYTDTQY

J: TRBJ1-5
V: TRBV2
CDR3: ASSVSLNQPQH

J: TRBJ1-1
V: TRBV9
CDR3: ASSVSSGGFTEAF

J: TRBJ1-1
V: TRBV30
CDR3: AWTLIPSNQGATEAF

J: TRBJ2-7
V: TRBV7-2
CDR3: ASSPGQNYEQY

J: TRBJ1-5
V: TRBV27
CDR3: ASSLRGKIGGQATVGGNQPQH

J: TRBJ1-2
V: TRBV30
CDR3: AWIPSGGNYGYT